The next 32 T cell receptor beta chains were all read from a single sample in a study of shared clonotypes between healthy human individuals. Selected positively for CCR7 and CD45RO-negative, naive CD8 cells excluded terminally differentiated effector memory CD45RA+ cells. The table came from immunoSEQ multiplex PCR; TCRdb's copy has only in-frame clones and leaves some out. Of about 2,100,000 clones listed, 90% to 95% are singletons. The sequenced sample consisted of naive CD8+ T cells from PBMCs. The source of these receptors is a man between 18 and 35 years old in good health. Some clones in this sample may be carry-over from other donors' samples.

This clone was seen once. The chain uses TRBV11-2 and TRBJ2-5; 10 nucleotides align to TRBD2. From germline, CDR1 is SGHAT and CDR2 FQNNGV. CDR3 size: 17 residues. With V trimmed by 4 bases and J by 5 bases, 13 bases remained unmatched. The CDR3 nucleotides are TGTGCCAGCAGCTCGCCAATCCTAGCGGGAGTGGGGGAGACCCAGTACTTC. The encoded protein is CASSSPILAGVGETQYF. Full variable domain (missing parts from reference TRBV11-2 and TRBJ2-5): EAGVAQSPRYKIIEKRQSVAFWCNPISGHATLYWYQQILGQGPKLLIQFQNNGVVDDSQLPKDRFSAERLKGVDSTLKIQPAKLEDSAVYLCASSSPILAGVGETQYFGPGTRLLVL.

The chain joins TRBV2 to TRBJ2-3, with TRBD2 matching over 8 bases. Germline V CDR1 and CDR2: SNHLY, FYNNEI. J gave up 4 bases and V 5 bases, and 11 bases lay outside the gene matches. This CDR3 is 16 amino acids long. This chain's CDR3 is CASSKEAGGASDTQYF. In DNA, the CDR3 is TGTGCCAGCAGTAAGGAGGCGGGAGGAGCGTCAGATACGCAGTATTTT.

This sequence joins TRBV28 and TRBJ1-5; the match to TRBD1 covers 8 bases. Germline CDR1 MDHEN, CDR2 SYDVKM. V lost 2 bases to trimming and J lost 7 bases; unmatched junction nucleotides: 7. There are 15 residues in the CDR3. In nucleotides, the CDR3 is TGTGCCAGCAGTTTAAGTCCAGGGGGCAGACAGCCCCAGCATTTT. Translated, it gives CASSLSPGGRQPQHF. The full variable domain, rest sourced from reference TRBV28 and TRBJ1-5, is DVKVTQSSRYLVKRTGEKVFLECVQDMDHENMFWYRQDPGLGLRLIYFSYDVKMKEKGDIPEGYSVSREKKERFSLILESASTNQTSMYLCASSLSPGGRQPQHFGDGTRLSIL.

The chain carries TRBV5-5 and TRBJ2-7; D is unclear. The CDR3 totals 14 residues. With 0 bases removed from V and 0 bases from J, the gap between germline ends came to 7 bases. Germline V CDR1 and CDR2: SGHKS, YYEKEE (reference sequence). The CDR3 region is CASSLAGVSYEQYF. CDR3 bases: TGTGCCAGCAGCTTGGCGGGTGTCTCCTACGAGCAGTACTTC.

The gene calls are TRBV10-1 and TRBJ2-1; 9 nucleotides line up with TRBD2. Germline V gene sequence: CDR1 WNHNN, CDR2 SYGVQD (reference sequence). This CDR3 is built from 17 residues. V shed 0 bases, J shed 7 bases, and the junction held 10 bases outside the gene matches. DNA of the CDR3: TGCGCCAGCAGTGAGTCGAAGGTAGCGGGAGTCTGGAATGAGCAGTTCTTC. Translating it yields CASSESKVAGVWNEQFF.

Regarding this clone: Other DNA sequences in this sample translate to the same CDR3. This rearrangement joins TRBV27 to TRBJ2-7, with D hard to call. Germline CDR1 is MNHEY and CDR2 is SMNVEV (reference sequence). The V end was cut by 2 bases, the J end by 4 bases, with 12 bases between. CDR3 length: 14 residues. Here the CDR3 reads CASSLRGVDYEQYF. CDR3 in DNA: TGTGCCAGCAGTTTAAGAGGAGTCGATTACGAGCAGTACTTC.

This chain connects TRBV6-1 to TRBJ1-2; no reliable D call. CDR1 and CDR2 (germline): MNHNS, SASEGT. The V end lost 8 bases, the J end lost 8 bases, and 12 bases lay between the germline ends. The CDR3 consists of 11 residues. The CDR3 region is CASFITGGYTF. CDR3 DNA: TGTGCCAGCTTCATCACCGGGGGCTACACCTTC.

CDR3 in amino acids: CASSATGYTTEAFF. The CDR3 bases are TGCGCCAGCAGCGCTACAGGGTATACCACTGAAGCTTTCTTT. The chain employs TRBV4-1 and TRBJ1-1, with D possibly matching TRBD1 (6 bases). Germline lookup yields CDR1 MGHRA and CDR2 YSYEKL. Deletions cut 5 bases from V and 4 bases from J, with 14 bases between. This CDR3 region has 14 residues.

This chain links TRBV9 with TRBJ2-1, with 11 bases fitting TRBD2. Looked up from germline, CDR1 is SGDLS and CDR2 is YYNGEE. Losses at the gene ends were 4 bases for V and 7 bases for J; bases not matched to a gene: 7. This CDR3 contains 15 residues. CDR3 coding DNA: TGTGCCAGCAGCCGGACTAGCGGGCCCTCTAATGAGCAGTTCTTC. Protein sequence: CASSRTSGPSNEQFF.

This chain connects TRBV5-1 to TRBJ1-1, with D tentatively TRBD1 (6 bases). The length of the CDR3 is 17 residues. With 3 bases removed from V and 0 bases from J, the gap between germline ends came to 18 bases. Germline CDR1 reads SGHRS; CDR2 reads YFSETQ. The CDR3 DNA is TGCGCCAGCAGCTATTCGCCCGGGACATCGCTGAACACTGAAGCTTTCTTT. It codes for CASSYSPGTSLNTEAFF.

The rearrangement joins TRBV5-1 to TRBJ2-1; D perhaps matches TRBD1 (6 bases). V was cut by 0 bases and J by 8 bases, with 9 bases left in between. The V gene's germline CDR1 is SGHRS and CDR2 YFSETQ. The CDR3 extends over 13 amino acids. CDR3 amino acids: CASSLGTVDEQFF. CDR3 nucleotides: TGCGCCAGCAGCTTGGGGACAGTCGATGAGCAGTTCTTC.

This rearrangement joins TRBV7-9 to TRBJ1-2; D unresolved. CDR3 size: 14 residues. CDR1 SEHNR and CDR2 FQNEAQ come from the germline V gene (reference sequence). V gave up 5 bases and J gave up 5 bases, with 15 bases separating them. CDR3 in amino acids: CASSAPDRKYGYTF. The CDR3 DNA follows: TGTGCCAGCAGCGCCCCGGACCGAAAATATGGCTACACCTTC.

V and J are TRBV6-5 and TRBJ1-4; D not resolved. Germline lookup yields CDR1 MNHEY and CDR2 SVGAGI. The CDR3 is 14 residues long. Trimming left V 0 bases short and J 8 bases short, with 10 bases between. The CDR3 reads CASSYSGEDEKLFF. CDR3 nucleotide sequence: TGTGCCAGCAGTTACTCCGGGGAGGACGAAAAACTGTTTTTT.

The chain couples TRBV7-9 to TRBJ2-7; D remains unclear. The CDR3 is 16 residues long. The V and J ends lost 5 bases and 4 bases respectively, with 21 bases between them. Germline V gene lookup returns CDR1 SEHNR and CDR2 FQNEAQ (reference sequence). This CDR3 is CASSPVTPPYQYEQYF. The CDR3 region has the DNA TGTGCCAGCAGCCCCGTCACCCCCCCCTATCAATACGAGCAGTACTTC.

Regarding this clone: This same CDR3 is encoded by further DNA sequences in the sample. The chain joins TRBV10-2 to TRBJ2-7; 9 bases line up with TRBD1. This CDR3 contains 13 residues. After removal of 2 bases from V and 4 bases from J, the junction contained 0 bases not matched to a gene. CDR1 is WSHSY and CDR2 is SAAADI in the germline V gene. In nucleotides, the CDR3 is TGCGCCAGCAGTGAGGACAGGGGGTACGAGCAGTACTTC. Amino acids: CASSEDRGYEQYF.

This clone was seen a single time. This chain links TRBV28 with TRBJ1-5; D might be TRBD1 (6 bases). The V end lost 1 base, the J end lost 4 bases, and 14 bases lay between the germline ends. CDR3 length: 16 amino acids. From germline, CDR1 is MDHEN and CDR2 SYDVKM. For the CDR3, the DNA is TGTGCCAGCAGTTTATTTACAGGGTCAGCTAATCAGCCCCAGCATTTT. Amino acids: CASSLFTGSANQPQHF.

This chain connects TRBV28 to TRBJ2-5, with D possibly TRBD2 on 6 matching bases. The CDR3 consists of 16 residues. Between the trimmed V and J ends, which lost 4 bases and 4 bases, there was a span of 19 bases. Germline V CDR1 and CDR2: MDHEN, SYDVKM. CDR3 protein: CASSSGTAKGGETQYF. For the CDR3, the DNA is TGTGCCAGCAGTTCAGGGACTGCCAAAGGTGGAGAGACCCAGTACTTC.

The chain employs TRBV7-9 and TRBJ1-5; D uncertain. This CDR3 comprises 14 residues. The V gene lost 4 bases and the J gene lost 3 bases, with 10 bases spanning the gap. Germline CDR1 SEHNR, CDR2 FQNEAQ (reference sequence). CDR3 in DNA: TGTGCCAGCAGCTCCGATTCCTCCAATCAGCCCCAGCATTTT. Translation gives CASSSDSSNQPQHF.

The genes are TRBV25-1 and TRBJ2-5; D is perhaps TRBD1 (6 bases). TRBJ2-7 matches the DNA end more closely, so the J call is doubtful. This CDR3 is 13 amino acids long. Germline loops: CDR1 MGHDK, CDR2 SYGVNS. DNA for the CDR3: TGTGCCAGCAGTGCGGGACACCCCTACGAGCAGTACTTC. As protein: CASSAGHPYEQYF.

The chain combines TRBV7-9 with TRBJ1-4, with D tentatively TRBD1 (6 bases). This CDR3 region has 18 residues. Germline CDR1 and CDR2: SEHNR and FQNEAQ (reference sequence). V gave up 4 bases and J gave up 0 bases, with 18 bases separating them. CDR3 DNA sequence: TGTGCCAGCAGCTCCCACAGGGATTCCGTTGCAACTAATGAAAAACTGTTTTTT. The encoded protein is CASSSHRDSVATNEKLFF.

A note on this clone: In the same sample, other DNA sequences code for this CDR3. The rearrangement uses TRBV10-3 and TRBJ1-5, with TRBD1 as a possible D gene (6 bases). The V and J ends lost 3 bases and 7 bases respectively, with 10 bases between them. The CDR3 covers 13 residues. The germline gives CDR1 ENHRY, CDR2 SYGVKD. The CDR3 sequence: CAISDGRGQPQHF. CDR3 DNA: TGTGCCATCAGTGACGGCAGGGGCCAGCCCCAGCATTTT.

The V and J genes are TRBV27 and TRBJ2-7, with 13 bases that match TRBD2. Germline CDR1 MNHEY, CDR2 SMNVEV (reference sequence). J lost 2 bases, V lost 5 bases, and 0 bases had no gene match. CDR3 length: 14 amino acids. Here the CDR3 reads CASSTSGGAYEQYF. For the CDR3, the DNA is TGTGCCAGCAGTACTAGCGGGGGGGCCTACGAGCAGTACTTC.

The chain combines TRBV6-1 with TRBJ2-2; 11 nucleotides line up with TRBD1. Germline CDR1 and CDR2: MNHNS and SASEGT. CDR3 length: 16 residues. V lost 3 bases and J lost 5; bases outside the gene matches: 5. In DNA form, the CDR3 reads TGTGCCAGCAGTGAGGGACAGGGGGTTCTAACCGGGGAGCTGTTTTTT. It yields the protein CASSEGQGVLTGELFF.

The count of this clone is one. The genes are TRBV27 and TRBJ2-7, with 9 nucleotides matching TRBD1. Trimming cost V 6 bases and J 1 base; bases outside gene matches: 7. This CDR3 comprises 15 residues. Germline CDR1 MNHEY, CDR2 SMNVEV (reference sequence). The CDR3 bases are TGTGCCAGCAGAGGGACAGGGAGGGGTTCCTACGAGCAGTACTTC. This translates into CASRGTGRGSYEQYF.

For this clone: Distinct nucleotide sequences in the sample also encode this CDR3. This chain joins TRBV7-9 and TRBJ1-2; D gene ambiguous. CDR1 is SEHNR and CDR2 is FQNEAQ in the germline V gene (reference sequence). V dropped 8 bases and J dropped 0 bases, with 10 bases sitting between them. The CDR3 is 13 amino acids. This CDR3 reads CASRPGPNYGYTF. The DNA of the CDR3 is TGTGCCAGCCGACCCGGTCCTAACTATGGCTACACCTTC.

The rearrangement uses TRBV27 and TRBJ1-2; 8 bases line up with TRBD1. The CDR3 length is 17 residues. V was clipped by 5 bases and J by 6 bases; unmatched bases: 17. CDR1 is MNHEY and CDR2 is SMNVEV in the germline V gene (reference sequence). CDR3: CASSLYSGGTGMNGYTF. The CDR3 region has the DNA TGTGCCAGCAGTCTCTACTCCGGCGGGACAGGAATGAATGGCTACACCTTC.

Regarding this clone: The sample carries other DNA sequences with the same CDR3. This rearrangement joins TRBV29-1 to TRBJ1-2; D possibly corresponds to TRBD1 (5 bases). The CDR3 extends over 12 amino acids. Trimming removed 6 bases from V and 4 bases from J, with 12 bases in between. Germline CDR1 is SQVTM and CDR2 is ANQGSEA. The DNA for the CDR3 is TGCAGCGTCGACGTAGGGGTCTATGGCTACACCTTC. The encoded protein is CSVDVGVYGYTF.

V is TRBV7-3 and J is TRBJ2-7, with TRBD2 matching 13 bases. CDR3 size: 16 residues. J lost 6 bases, V lost 0 bases, and 5 bases had no gene match. Germline V CDR1 and CDR2: SGHTA, FQGTGA. CDR3 in amino acids: CASSLTSGLAGSEQYF. The CDR3 region has the DNA TGTGCCAGCAGCTTAACTTCGGGACTAGCGGGATCCGAGCAGTACTTC.

The rearrangement uses TRBV5-1 and TRBJ2-7; the match to TRBD2 covers 8 bases. The CDR3 runs to 15 residues. After removal of 1 base from V and 0 bases from J, the junction contained 3 bases not matched to a gene. Germline CDR1 and CDR2: SGHRS and YFSETQ. CDR3 region: CASSLTLADSYEQYF. CDR3 DNA: TGCGCCAGCAGCTTGACACTAGCGGACTCCTACGAGCAGTACTTC. Supplemented by reference TRBV5-1 and TRBJ2-7, the full variable domain reads KAGVTQTPRYLIKTRGQQVTLSCSPISGHRSVSWYQQTPGQGLQFLFEYFSETQRNKGNFPGRFSGRQFSNSRSEMNVSTLELGDSALYLCASSLTLADSYEQYFGPGTRLTVT.

The chain couples TRBV28 to TRBJ1-4; D ambiguous. V was clipped by 5 bases and J by 4 bases, with 8 bases between them. The CDR3 totals 13 residues. Per the germline V gene, CDR1 is MDHEN and CDR2 is SYDVKM. CDR3 amino acids: CASSVQLNEKLFF. CDR3 DNA: TGTGCCAGCAGTGTCCAGCTTAATGAAAAACTGTTTTTT.

The gene calls are TRBV7-7 and TRBJ2-3, with D uncertain. The length of the CDR3 is 13 residues. The germline CDR1 and CDR2 sequences are SSHAT and FNYEAQ (reference sequence). V shed 4 bases and J shed 5 bases, with 10 bases lying between them. CDR3: CASSSLLGDTQYF. CDR3 bases: TGTGCCAGCAGCTCCCTCCTGGGAGATACGCAGTATTTT.

CDR3 residues: CASSFRTSGAQETQYF. The CDR3, as DNA: TGTGCCAGCAGCTTTCGGACTAGCGGGGCCCAAGAGACCCAGTACTTC. The gene calls are TRBV5-4 and TRBJ2-5; the match to TRBD2 covers 12 bases. There are 16 residues in the CDR3. J gave up 1 base and V 2 bases, and 3 bases lay outside the gene matches. Germline V CDR1 and CDR2: SGHNT, YYREEE (reference sequence).